Listed below are T cell receptor beta chains from one sample, sequenced in a study of T cell responses to AZD1222 COVID-19 vaccine. Produced via immunoSEQ multiplex PCR; TCRdb's table is partial and in-frame only. The profile covers about 150,000 clones, with roughly nine tenths appearing a single time and 1% to 1.5% taken by the ten largest. Sequencing was performed on peripheral blood, taken 28 days after the second AZD1222 dose. Receptors were obtained from an adult who received the AZD1222 COVID-19 vaccine. The CDR3 runs from the conserved cysteine through the conserved F or W. The order of the fields is clone size, D gene, J gene, V gene, CDR3 DNA, CDR3 protein. D genes are given only for firm matches. Clone size, where shown, is once, few, many, or a class for clones that have expanded.

NA	NA	TRBJ2-7	TRBV11-2	TGTGCCAGCAGCTTTTCGGCTGGTCCTAGCGAGCAGTACTTC	CASSFSAGPSEQYF
once	NA	TRBJ2-1	TRBV19	TGTGCCAGTAGAGGCGATTCTGATGAGCAGTTCTTC	CASRGDSDEQFF
NA	TRBD1	TRBJ1-6	TRBV14	TGTGCCAGCAGCCAGACAGGGGACTCACCCCTCCACTTT	CASSQTGDSPLHF
NA	NA	TRBJ2-1	TRBV11-1	TGTGCCAGCAGCTTAGGCCAGTCCTACAATGAGCAGTTCTTC	CASSLGQSYNEQFF
NA	NA	TRBJ1-2	TRBV19	TGTGCCAGTTCGGCGGCGGGCTACACCTTC	CASSAAGYTF
NA	NA	TRBJ2-7	TRBV7-9	TGTGCCAGCAGCTCAACTTCCTACGAGCAGTACTTC	CASSSTSYEQYF
few	TRBD2	TRBJ2-5	TRBV28	TGTGCCAGCAGTCCACACCCCGGGACTAGCGGGGTACAAGAGACCCAGTACTTC	CASSPHPGTSGVQETQYF
NA	NA	TRBJ2-7	TRBV7-2	TGTGCCAGCAGCCGGACTACCCCCCCCTACGAGCAGTACTTC	CASSRTTPPYEQYF
NA	NA	TRBJ2-7	TRBV11-2	TGTGCCAGCAGCTTGTCCCCCGGGATAGGCTACGAGCAGTACTTC	CASSLSPGIGYEQYF
NA	NA	TRBJ1-1	TRBV29-1	TGCAGCGTTGAAGATAGCGAAGTCAGAAAGGGCGGAGGTTACGAAGCTTTCTTT	CSVEDSEVRKGGGYEAFF
NA	TRBD2	TRBJ2-3	TRBV13	TGTGCCAGCAGCTCCTACGGAGCGGGAGGGCCCACAGATACGCAGTATTTT	CASSSYGAGGPTDTQYF
NA	NA	TRBJ1-4	TRBV3-1/TRBV3-2	TGTGCCAGCAGCCAAGGCGGAAGTAATGAAAAACTGTTTTTT	CASSQGGSNEKLFF
NA	NA	TRBJ1-1	TRBV15	TGTGCCACCAGCAGAGGAGAGGGGGACACTGAAGCTTTCTTT	CATSRGEGDTEAFF
NA	NA	TRBJ1-2	TRBV12-3/TRBV12-4	TGTGCCAGCAGTCCCTCCCTCCGGGCCGAAAACACCTTC	CASSPSLRAENTF
NA	NA	TRBJ1-1	TRBV7-3	TGTGCCAGCAGCTTAAATCGGGGGAGCACTGAAGCTTTCTTT	CASSLNRGSTEAFF
NA	TRBD2	TRBJ2-5	TRBV27	TGTGCCAGCAGTTCAAGCCTAGCGGGGGCAGAGACCCAGTACTTC	CASSSSLAGAETQYF
NA	TRBD1	TRBJ1-2	TRBV18	TGTGCCAGCTCACCAGAGCAGGGGGCCAACTATGGCTACACCTTC	CASSPEQGANYGYTF
NA	NA	TRBJ2-7	TRBV6-5	TGTGCCAGCAGTTACGGCGGGCCCGCCAACGAGCAGTACTTC	CASSYGGPANEQYF
once	NA	TRBJ2-3	TRBV6-4	TGTGCCAGCAGTGCGACGGCGGGTACGGGCACAGATACGCAGTATTTT	CASSATAGTGTDTQYF
NA	NA	TRBJ1-6	TRBV6-5	TGTGCCGTCCGGCGGAGTAATTCACCCCTCCACTTT	CAVRRSNSPLHF
NA	NA	TRBJ2-1	TRBV27	TGTGCCAGCAGTTATGCGGGAAGCTCCTACAATGAGCAGTTCTTC	CASSYAGSSYNEQFF
NA	NA	TRBJ2-1	TRBV5-1	TGCGCCAGCAGCCTGGGGGAGAGGGAGGATGAGCAGTTCTTC	CASSLGEREDEQFF
NA	NA	TRBJ2-7	TRBV9	TGTGCCAGCAGCGTAGCAGGGGTTGACTACGAGCAGTACTTC	CASSVAGVDYEQYF
NA	TRBD1	TRBJ1-1	TRBV7-9	TGTGCCAGCAGCGGGAGGACAGGGTGGGGCACTGAAGCTTTCTTT	CASSGRTGWGTEAFF
NA	NA	TRBJ2-1	TRBV6-2/TRBV6-3	TGTGCCAGCAGTTACTCTCTCGGGAGAGGGGCGTCCTACAATGAGCAGTTCTTC	CASSYSLGRGASYNEQFF
NA	NA	TRBJ1-1	TRBV20-1	TGCAGTGCTCGATTGGGTGGTGGGGCTTTCTTT	CSARLGGGAFF
NA	NA	TRBJ2-7	TRBV6-5	TGTGCCAGCACCCACCCGCAGGGCAGCCAGTACTTC	CASTHPQGSQYF
NA	TRBD1	TRBJ1-4	TRBV29-1	TGCAGCGTCGCCGGGACAGGAGATGAAAAACTGTTTTTT	CSVAGTGDEKLFF